This T cell receptor (beta chain) was identified during a study of TIL therapy for anti-PD-1-resistant metastatic lung cancer. This clone came up once. Time point described: pre-treatment sample, taken before nivolumab and TIL therapy. The tumor samples were excised metastases, mostly pleural nodules or supraclavicular lymph nodes. The immunoSEQ assay was v3. Using immunoSEQ multiplex PCR, the repertoire was profiled, and TCRdb retains in-frame clones only, with some absent. This sample has about 50,000 clones; less than 75% occur once, and the top ten carry 5.6%. V gave up 7 bases and J gave up 7 bases, with 19 bases separating them. The germline V gene has CDR1 MDHEN and CDR2 SYDVKM. The CDR3 has 14 residues.

The TCR was taken from a person between 30 and 80 years old with non-small cell lung cancer. The material was tumor tissue, obtained at baseline. The chain combines TRBV28 with TRBJ2-5, with D perhaps matching TRBD1 or TRBD2 (5 bases each). The CDR3 region is CASTHRDRARTQYF. CDR3 in DNA: TGTGCCAGCACCCATCGGGACCGGGCACGGACCCAGTACTTC. Full variable domain (rest looked up from reference TRBV28 and TRBJ2-5): DVKVTQSSRYLVKRTGEKVFLECVQDMDHENMFWYRQDPGLGLRLIYFSYDVKMKEKGDIPEGYSVSREKKERFSLILESASTNQTSMYLCASTHRDRARTQYFGPGTRLLVL.